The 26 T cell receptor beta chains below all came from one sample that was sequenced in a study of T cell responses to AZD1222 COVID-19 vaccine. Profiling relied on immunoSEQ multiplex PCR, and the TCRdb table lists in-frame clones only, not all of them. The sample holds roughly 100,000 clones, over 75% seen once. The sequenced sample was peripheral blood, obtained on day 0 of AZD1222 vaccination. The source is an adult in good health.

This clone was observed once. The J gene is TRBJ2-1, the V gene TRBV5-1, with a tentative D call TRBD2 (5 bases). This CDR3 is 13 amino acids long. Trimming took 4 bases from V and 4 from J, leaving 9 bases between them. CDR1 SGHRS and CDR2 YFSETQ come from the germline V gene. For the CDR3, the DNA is TGCGCCAGCAGCGTACTAGGATACAATGAGCAGTTCTTC. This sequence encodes CASSVLGYNEQFF.

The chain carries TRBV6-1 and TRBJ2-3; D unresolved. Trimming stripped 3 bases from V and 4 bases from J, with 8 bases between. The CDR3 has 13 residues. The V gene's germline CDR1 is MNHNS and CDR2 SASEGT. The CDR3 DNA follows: TGTGCCAGCAGTGAGAGAACAGCAGATACGCAGTATTTT. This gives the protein CASSERTADTQYF.

The CDR3 sequence: CASSPTGAGYNSPLHF. The DNA of the CDR3 is TGTGCCAGCAGCCCTACAGGGGCCGGCTATAATTCACCCCTCCACTTT. The chain uses TRBV3-1 (or the pseudogene TRBV3-2) and TRBJ1-6; 7 nucleotides align to TRBD1. Germline lookup yields CDR1 LGHDT and CDR2 YNNKEL (reference sequence). The CDR3 consists of 16 residues. V trimming: 4 bases; J trimming: 3 bases; junction bases outside the gene matches: 6.

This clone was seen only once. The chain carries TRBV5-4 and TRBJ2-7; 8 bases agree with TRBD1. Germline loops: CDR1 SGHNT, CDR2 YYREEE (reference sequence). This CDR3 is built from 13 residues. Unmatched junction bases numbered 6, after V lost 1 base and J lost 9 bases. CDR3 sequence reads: CASSLQGTGGQYF. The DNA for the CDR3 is TGTGCCAGCAGCTTGCAGGGTACAGGGGGGCAGTACTTC.

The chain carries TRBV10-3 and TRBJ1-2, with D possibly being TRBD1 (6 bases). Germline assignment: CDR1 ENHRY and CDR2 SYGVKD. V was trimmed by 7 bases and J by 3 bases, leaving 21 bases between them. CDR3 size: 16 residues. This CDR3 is CAITARRGGLDYGYTF. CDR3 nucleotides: TGTGCCATCACCGCCCGACGGGGGGGCCTGGACTATGGCTACACCTTC.

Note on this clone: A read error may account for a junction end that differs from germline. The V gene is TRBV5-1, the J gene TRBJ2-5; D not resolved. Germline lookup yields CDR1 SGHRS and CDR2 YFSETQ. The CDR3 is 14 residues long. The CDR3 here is CASSLGRAQDTQYF. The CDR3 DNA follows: TGCGCCAGCAGCTTGGGAAGGGCCCAAGACACCCAGTACTTC.

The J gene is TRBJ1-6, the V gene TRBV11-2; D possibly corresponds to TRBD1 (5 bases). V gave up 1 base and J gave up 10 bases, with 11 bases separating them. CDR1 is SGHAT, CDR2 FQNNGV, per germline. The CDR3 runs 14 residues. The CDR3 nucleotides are TGTGCCAGCAGCTTAGGAGCTGGGGGGTCACCCCTCCACTTT. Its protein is CASSLGAGGSPLHF.

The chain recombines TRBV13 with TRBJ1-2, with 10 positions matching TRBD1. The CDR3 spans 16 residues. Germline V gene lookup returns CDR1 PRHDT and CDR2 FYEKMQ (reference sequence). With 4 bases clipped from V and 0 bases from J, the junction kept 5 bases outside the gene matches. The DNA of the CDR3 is TGTGCCAGCAGCTCTTGGACAGGGGGAACTAACTATGGCTACACCTTC. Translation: CASSSWTGGTNYGYTF.

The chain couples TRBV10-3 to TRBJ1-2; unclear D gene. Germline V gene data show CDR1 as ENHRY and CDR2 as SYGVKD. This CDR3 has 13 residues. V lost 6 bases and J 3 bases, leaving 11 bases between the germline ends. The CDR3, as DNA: TGTGCCATCAGCTCCGGGAGGGACTATGGCTACACCTTC. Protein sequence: CAISSGRDYGYTF.

CDR3 protein: CASIPSGPNSPLHF. The CDR3 nucleotides read TGTGCCAGCATCCCGTCAGGGCCTAATTCACCCCTCCACTTT. The chain has TRBV6-5 and TRBJ1-6, with D possibly being TRBD1 (5 bases). CDR1 is MNHEY and CDR2 is SVGAGI in the germline V gene. The V end lost 7 bases, the J end lost 6 bases, and 13 bases lay between the germline ends. The CDR3 extends over 14 amino acids.

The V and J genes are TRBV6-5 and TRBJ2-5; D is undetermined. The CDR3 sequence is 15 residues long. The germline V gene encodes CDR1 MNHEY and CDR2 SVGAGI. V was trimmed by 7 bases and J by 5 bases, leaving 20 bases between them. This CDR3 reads CASIPELLSMETQYF. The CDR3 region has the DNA TGTGCCAGCATTCCCGAACTCCTATCCATGGAGACCCAGTACTTC.

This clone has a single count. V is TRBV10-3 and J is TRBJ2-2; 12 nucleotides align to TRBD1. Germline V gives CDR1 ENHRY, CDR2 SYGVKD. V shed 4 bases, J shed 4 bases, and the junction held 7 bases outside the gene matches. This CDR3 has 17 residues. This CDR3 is CAISVSGTGGSTGELFF. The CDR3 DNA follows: TGTGCCATCAGTGTTTCCGGGACAGGGGGCTCCACCGGGGAGCTGTTTTTT.

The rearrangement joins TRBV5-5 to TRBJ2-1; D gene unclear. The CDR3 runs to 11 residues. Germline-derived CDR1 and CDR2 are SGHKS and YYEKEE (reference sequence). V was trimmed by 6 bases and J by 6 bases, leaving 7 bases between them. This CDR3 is CASKNLNEQFF. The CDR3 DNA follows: TGTGCCAGCAAAAATCTCAATGAGCAGTTCTTC.

The CDR3 bases are TGTGCCAGCAGATTTACCCTTCAACTCTCTGGAAACACCATATATTTT. As protein: CASRFTLQLSGNTIYF. The rearrangement joins TRBV6-6 to TRBJ1-3; D is uncertain. V dropped 6 bases and J dropped 0 bases, with 15 bases sitting between them. This CDR3 is built from 16 residues. Per germline, CDR1 MNHNY and CDR2 SVGAGI (reference sequence).

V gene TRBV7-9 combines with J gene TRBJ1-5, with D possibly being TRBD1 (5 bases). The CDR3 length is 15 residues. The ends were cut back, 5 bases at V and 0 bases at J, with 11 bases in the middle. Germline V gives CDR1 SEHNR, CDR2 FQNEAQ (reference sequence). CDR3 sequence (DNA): TGTGCCAGCAGCCAAGGGACTAATAGCAATCAGCCCCAGCATTTT. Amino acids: CASSQGTNSNQPQHF. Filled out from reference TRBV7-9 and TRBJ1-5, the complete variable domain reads DTGVSQNPRHKITKRGQNVTFRCDPISEHNRLYWYRQTLGQGPEFLTYFQNEAQLEKSRLLSDRFSAERPKGSFSTLEIQRTEQGDSAMYLCASSQGTNSNQPQHFGDGTRLSIL.

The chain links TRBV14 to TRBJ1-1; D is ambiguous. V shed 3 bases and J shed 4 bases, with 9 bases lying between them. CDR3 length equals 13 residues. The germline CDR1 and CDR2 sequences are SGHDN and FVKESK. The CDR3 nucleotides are TGTGCCAGCAGCCAGGGAGCGACCACTGAAGCTTTCTTT. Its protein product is CASSQGATTEAFF.

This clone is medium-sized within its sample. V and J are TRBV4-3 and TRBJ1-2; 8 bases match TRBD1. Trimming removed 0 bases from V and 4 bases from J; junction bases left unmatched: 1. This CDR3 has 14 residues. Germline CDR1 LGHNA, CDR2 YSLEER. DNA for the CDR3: TGCGCCAGCAGCCAAGACAGGGGGCCCTATGGCTACACCTTC. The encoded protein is CASSQDRGPYGYTF.

For the CDR3, the DNA is TGTGCCAGCAGGATGTGGGAGTTCCATGAGCAGTTCTTC. Translation: CASRMWEFHEQFF. V usage is TRBV28 and J usage is TRBJ2-1; the D gene is possibly TRBD2 (5 bases). This CDR3 spans 13 amino acids. Trimming removed 6 bases at V and 8 bases at J, with 14 bases between. Germline-derived CDR1 and CDR2 are MDHEN and SYDVKM.

For the CDR3, the DNA is TGTGCCAGCAGCTTAGTACTAGCGGGGCAAGAGACCCAGTACTTC. As protein: CASSLVLAGQETQYF. This chain connects TRBV7-8 to TRBJ2-5; TRBD2 agrees at 10 bases. Looked up from germline, CDR1 is SGHVS and CDR2 is FQNEAQ. V lost 1 base and J lost 2; bases outside the gene matches: 1. CDR3 length: 15 residues.

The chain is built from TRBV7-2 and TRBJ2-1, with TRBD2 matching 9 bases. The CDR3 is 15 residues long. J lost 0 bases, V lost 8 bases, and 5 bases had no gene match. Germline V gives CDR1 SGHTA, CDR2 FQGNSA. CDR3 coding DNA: TGTGCCAGCCAACCACTAGCGGGCTCCTACAATGAGCAGTTCTTC. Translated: CASQPLAGSYNEQFF.

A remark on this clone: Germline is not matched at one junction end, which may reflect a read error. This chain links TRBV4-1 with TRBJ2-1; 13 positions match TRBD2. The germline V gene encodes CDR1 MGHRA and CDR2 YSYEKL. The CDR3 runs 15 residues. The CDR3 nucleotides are TGCGCCAGCAGGCAAGGACTAGCGGGGGACAATGAGCAGTTCTTC. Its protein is CASRQGLAGDNEQFF.

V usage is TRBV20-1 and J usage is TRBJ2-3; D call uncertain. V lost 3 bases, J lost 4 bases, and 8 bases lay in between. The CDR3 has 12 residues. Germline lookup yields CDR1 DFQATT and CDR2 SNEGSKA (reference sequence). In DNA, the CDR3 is TGCAGTGCTAGTAAGACCGCAGATACGCAGTATTTT. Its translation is CSASKTADTQYF.

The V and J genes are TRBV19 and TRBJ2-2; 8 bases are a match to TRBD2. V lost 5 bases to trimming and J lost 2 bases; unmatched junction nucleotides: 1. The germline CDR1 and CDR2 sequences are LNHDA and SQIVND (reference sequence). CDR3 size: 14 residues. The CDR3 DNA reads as TGTGCCAGTAGTGGACTAGCAAACACCGGGGAGCTGTTTTTT. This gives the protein CASSGLANTGELFF.

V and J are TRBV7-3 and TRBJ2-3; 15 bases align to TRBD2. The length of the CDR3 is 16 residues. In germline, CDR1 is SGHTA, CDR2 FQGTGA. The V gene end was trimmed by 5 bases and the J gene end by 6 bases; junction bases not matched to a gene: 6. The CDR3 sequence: CASSPGTSGGLDTQYF. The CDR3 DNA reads TGTGCCAGCAGCCCGGGGACTAGCGGGGGGCTGGATACGCAGTATTTT.

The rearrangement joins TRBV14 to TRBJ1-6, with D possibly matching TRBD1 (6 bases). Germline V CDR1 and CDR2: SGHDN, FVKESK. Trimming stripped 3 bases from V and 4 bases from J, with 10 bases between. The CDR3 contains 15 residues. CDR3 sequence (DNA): TGTGCCAGCAGCCAGGAACAGGGATATAATTCACCCCTCCACTTT. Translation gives CASSQEQGYNSPLHF.

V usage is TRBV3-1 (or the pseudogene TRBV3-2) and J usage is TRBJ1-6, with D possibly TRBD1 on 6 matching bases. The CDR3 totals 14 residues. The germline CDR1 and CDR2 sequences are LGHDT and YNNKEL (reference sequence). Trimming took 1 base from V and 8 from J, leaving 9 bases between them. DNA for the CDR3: TGTGCCAGCAGCCAAGGACAGGTAGATTCACCCCTCCACTTT. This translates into CASSQGQVDSPLHF.